Each of the 10 T cell receptor beta chains below was sequenced from the same sample in a study of T cell responses to AZD1222 COVID-19 vaccine. The table came from immunoSEQ multiplex PCR; TCRdb's copy has only in-frame clones and leaves some out. The sample shows about 82,000 clones, over 80% of them seen only once. The specimen was peripheral blood, collected on day 0 of AZD1222 vaccination. These receptors came from an adult in good health.

The chain links TRBV27 to TRBJ1-6; D may be TRBD1 (6 bases). CDR1 is MNHEY, CDR2 SMNVEV, per germline (reference sequence). The V end lost 4 bases, the J end lost 8 bases, and 15 bases lay between the germline ends. The CDR3 sequence is 15 residues long. The CDR3 here is CASSSGQTEDSPLHF. CDR3 coding DNA: TGTGCCAGCAGTTCTGGACAGACTGAGGATTCACCCCTCCACTTT.

This clone was seen only a few times. The rearrangement joins TRBV29-1 to TRBJ1-4; D perhaps matches TRBD1 (6 bases). Between the trimmed V and J ends, which lost 0 bases and 8 bases, there was a span of 16 bases. The CDR3 extends over 15 amino acids. The V gene's germline CDR1 is SQVTM and CDR2 ANQGSEA. DNA for the CDR3: TGCAGCGTTGAAGATTGGGGGGCGGGAAGCGAAAAACTGTTTTTT. Amino acid sequence: CSVEDWGAGSEKLFF.

The V gene is TRBV7-9, the J gene TRBJ2-1, with D maybe TRBD1 (6 bases). CDR1 SEHNR and CDR2 FQNEAQ come from the germline V gene (reference sequence). V lost 5 bases, J lost 4 bases, and 12 bases lay in between. CDR3 length: 14 amino acids. Written as DNA, the CDR3 is TGTGCCAGCAGCATTACAGGGTTTTACAATGAGCAGTTCTTC. Amino acid sequence: CASSITGFYNEQFF. The variable domain in full, with the rest retrieved from reference TRBV7-9 and TRBJ2-1, is DTGVSQNPRHKITKRGQNVTFRCDPISEHNRLYWYRQTLGQGPEFLTYFQNEAQLEKSRLLSDRFSAERPKGSFSTLEIQRTEQGDSAMYLCASSITGFYNEQFFGPGTRLTVL.

The genes are TRBV11-1 and TRBJ1-2; TRBD1 matches at 12 bases. The germline V gene has CDR1 SGHAT and CDR2 FQDESV (reference sequence). The CDR3 is made up of 16 amino acids. V was clipped by 5 bases and J by 5 bases; unmatched bases: 9. CDR3 protein: CASSVGTGGAEYGYTF. The CDR3 bases are TGTGCCAGCAGCGTCGGGACAGGGGGCGCGGAGTATGGCTACACCTTC.

CDR3 protein: CASSPLSSGNTIYF. CDR3 nucleotide sequence: TGTGCCAGCTCCCCTCTGAGCTCTGGAAACACCATATATTTT. The chain is built from TRBV6-6 and TRBJ1-3; D is ambiguous. V lost 8 bases to trimming and J lost 0 bases, with 11 bases between them. The V gene's germline CDR1 is MNHNY and CDR2 SVGAGI (reference sequence). The CDR3 runs 14 residues.

Here the CDR3 DNA reads TGTGCCAGCAGTGAGCAGTATGGCTACACCTTC. Translated, it gives CASSEQYGYTF. This sequence joins TRBV2 and TRBJ1-2; D is ambiguous. This CDR3 has 11 residues. Trimming took 3 bases from V and 5 from J, leaving 4 bases between them. Germline CDR1 is SNHLY and CDR2 is FYNNEI.

This chain connects TRBV19 to TRBJ1-2, with 7 positions matching TRBD1. V lost 0 bases to trimming and J lost 4 bases; unmatched junction nucleotides: 8. The CDR3 runs to 16 residues. CDR1 is LNHDA, CDR2 SQIVND, per germline (reference sequence). CDR3 sequence: CASSIDPGQTFYGYTF. The CDR3 DNA sequence: TGTGCCAGTAGTATAGACCCGGGACAGACATTCTATGGCTACACCTTC.

This clone has a single count. This chain joins TRBV11-2 and TRBJ1-1; no firm D call. This CDR3 comprises 15 residues. The germline V gene has CDR1 SGHAT and CDR2 FQNNGV. The CDR3 sequence: CGESRQVTMNTEAFF. The CDR3 DNA follows: TGTGGAGAGTCAAGGCAGGTTACCATGAACACTGAAGCTTTCTTT. Combining the CDR3 with reference TRBV11-2 and TRBJ1-1 gives the whole variable domain EAGVAQSPRYKIIEKRQSVAFWCNPISGHATLYWYQQILGQGPKLLIQFQNNGVVDDSQLPKDRFSAERLKGVDSTLKIQPAKLEDSAVYLCGESRQVTMNTEAFFGQGTRLTVV.

This chain uses TRBV5-6 with TRBJ1-1; 7 bases match TRBD1. The CDR3 totals 12 residues. With 0 bases clipped from V and 7 bases from J, the junction kept 0 bases outside the gene matches. Germline V gene data show CDR1 as SGHDT and CDR2 as YYEEEE. CDR3 in DNA: TGTGCCAGCAGCTTGGGACAGGGTGAAGCTTTCTTT. It codes for CASSLGQGEAFF. Complete variable domain (other parts from reference TRBV5-6 and TRBJ1-1): DAGVTQSPTHLIKTRGQQVTLRCSPKSGHDTVSWYQQALGQGPQFIFQYYEEEERQRGNFPDRFSGHQFPNYSSELNVNALLLGDSALYLCASSLGQGEAFFGQGTRLTVV.

The gene calls are TRBV5-1 and TRBJ1-5, with a possible D match to TRBD1 (5 bases). The germline CDR1 and CDR2 sequences are SGHRS and YFSETQ. The V gene lost 4 bases and the J gene lost 5 bases, with 13 bases spanning the gap. The CDR3 covers 14 residues. CDR3 region: CASSPAAGDQPQHF. CDR3 in DNA: TGCGCCAGCAGCCCCGCAGCGGGGGATCAGCCCCAGCATTTT.